A selection of T cell receptor beta chains follows, all from one sample in a study of cytomegalovirus exposure and HLA in healthy donors. Sequencing was performed with immunoSEQ multiplex PCR; in TCRdb, only in-frame clones are kept and a portion is missing. This sample has around 130,000 clones; just under 80% occur once, and the top ten carry approximately 1.5%. Source material: PBMCs. The receptors stem from a woman aged 18-29 years in good health and CMV-seronegative. CDR3s include the opening cysteine and the closing phenylalanine or tryptophan. Fields, in order: clone size, J gene, V gene, D gene, CDR3 DNA, CDR3 protein. D genes are given only for firm matches. Clone size is given for some rows only: seen once, a few or many times, or a class if the clone is expanded.

>once|TRBJ1-4|TRBV6-6|.
TGTGCCAGCAGTTACTCGGGGGAGGAGGAAAAACTGTTTTTT
CASSYSGEEEKLFF
>.|TRBJ2-2|TRBV30|TRBD1
TGTGCCTGGGTTGGGACAGGGAACACCGGGGAGCTGTTTTTT
CAWVGTGNTGELFF
>.|TRBJ2-4|TRBV7-8|TRBD1
TGTGCCAGCAGCCAGGACAGGGAAAACATTCAGTACTTC
CASSQDRENIQYF
>.|TRBJ1-2|TRBV6-1|TRBD1
TGTGCCAGCAACCATGGACAGGGAACTAACTATGGCTACACCTTC
CASNHGQGTNYGYTF
>.|TRBJ1-2|TRBV15|TRBD1
TGTGCCACCAGCAGAGATTGGGGACAGGAGGGGTATGGCTACACCTTC
CATSRDWGQEGYGYTF
>.|TRBJ2-4|TRBV4-1|.
TGCGCCAGCAGCCAAGGACAGACAAACATTCAGTACTTC
CASSQGQTNIQYF
>.|TRBJ2-2|TRBV5-1|.
TGCGCCAGCCGAAGGGACTCGAACACCGGGGAGCTGTTTTTT
CASRRDSNTGELFF
>.|TRBJ2-1|TRBV4-1|.
TGCGCCAGCAGCCAAGATACGCTTAGATTGGCGGTCTCCTACAATGAGCAGTTCTTC
CASSQDTLRLAVSYNEQFF
>once|TRBJ2-5|TRBV4-1|.
TGCGCCAGCAGCCACGGTCCCCAGGGGATCCAAGAGACCCAGTACTTC
CASSHGPQGIQETQYF
>.|TRBJ2-7|TRBV7-9|.
TGTGCCAGCAGCTCACCAGGGCATCGACGCTACGAGCAGTACTTC
CASSSPGHRRYEQYF
>.|TRBJ2-3|TRBV15|TRBD2
TGTGCCACCAGCAGAGGGGCTAGCGGTGAGAGGGATACGCAGTATTTT
CATSRGASGERDTQYF
>.|TRBJ1-1|TRBV27|.
TGTGCCAGCAGCGGAGGGCGGACTGAAGCTTTCTTT
CASSGGRTEAFF
>.|TRBJ2-1|TRBV4-1|.
TGCGCCAGCGGGCCTCTCGGAATCCCTGAGCAGTTCTTC
CASGPLGIPEQFF
>.|TRBJ2-7|TRBV19|.
TGTGCCAGTAGTTTACAGATTAGCTCCTACGAGCAGTACTTC
CASSLQISSYEQYF
>few|TRBJ2-5|TRBV10-3|TRBD1
TGTGCCATCAGTGAGTCGAGGGACAGAGTCCTAGGACCCCAGTACTTC
CAISESRDRVLGPQYF
>.|TRBJ1-3|TRBV7-9|TRBD1
TGTGCCAGCAGTCGAACGGACAGGGCCGGAAACACCATATATTTT
CASSRTDRAGNTIYF
>.|TRBJ2-1|TRBV27|.
TGTGCCAGCAGTGTTTCATGGGAGTTGGGAGCGGGTGAGCAGTTCTTC
CASSVSWELGAGEQFF
>few|TRBJ1-5|TRBV2|.
TGTGCCAGCAGTGAAGCAGTGGGGAGCTATCAGCCCCAGCATTTT
CASSEAVGSYQPQHF
>.|TRBJ2-1|TRBV5-4|.
TGTGCCTTCAGAGGGGAGGGGGAGTTCTTC
CAFRGEGEFF
>.|TRBJ2-7|TRBV15|.
TGTGCCACCAGCAGAAACACCTTTGTGGGCCTACACTCCTACGAGCAGTACTTC
CATSRNTFVGLHSYEQYF
>.|TRBJ2-1|TRBV15|.
TGTGCCACCAGCAGAGAACCCGCGTGGAGTGAGCAGTTCTTC
CATSREPAWSEQFF
>.|TRBJ2-6|TRBV27|.
TGTGCCAGCAGGGACGACAGAACTGGGGCCAACGTCCTGACTTTC
CASRDDRTGANVLTF
>few|TRBJ1-1|TRBV5-1|.
TGCGCCAGCAGCGTACTCGAAGGAGGGTACACTGAAGCTTTCTTT
CASSVLEGGYTEAFF
>.|TRBJ2-7|TRBV4-2|TRBD1
TGTGCCAGCAGCCGCCTAAAGACAGGGGGAGGCTACGAGCAGTACTTC
CASSRLKTGGGYEQYF
>.|TRBJ1-1|TRBV6-5|TRBD1
TGTGCCAGCAGACCGCGACAGGGAAAGAACACTGAAGCTTTCTTT
CASRPRQGKNTEAFF
>.|TRBJ2-2|TRBV7-8|TRBD2
TGTGCCAGCAGCTTAGGGGCTAGCGGGAGGTTAAAGCAGACCGGGGAGCTGTTTTTT
CASSLGASGRLKQTGELFF
>.|TRBJ1-1|TRBV11-2|TRBD1
TGTGCCAGCAGCTTTAAAAGCCGGGACAGGTTTGAGATGAACACTGAAGCTTTCTTT
CASSFKSRDRFEMNTEAFF
>.|TRBJ1-2|TRBV6-5|TRBD1
TGTGCCAGCAGTCGGACAGGGGATGGCTACACCTTC
CASSRTGDGYTF
>.|TRBJ2-2|TRBV7-9|TRBD2
TGTGCCAGCGGGAGGGTAACGAGAAGGGACACCGGGGAGCTGTTTTTT
CASGRVTRRDTGELFF
>.|TRBJ2-1|TRBV6-1|.
TGTGCCAGCAGTGTTGAACTAGCCTACAATGAGCAGTTCTTC
CASSVELAYNEQFF
>few|TRBJ2-7|TRBV5-6|TRBD2
TGTGCCAGCAGCTTGGTACGGGGGAGGGCCAACGAGCAGTACTTC
CASSLVRGRANEQYF
>.|TRBJ2-3|TRBV30|.
TGTGCCTGGAGCGTTGCACGGGATACGCAGTATTTT
CAWSVARDTQYF
>.|TRBJ1-1|TRBV19|.
TGTGCCACAAAGCCCGGGACAAGTAACACTGAAGCTTTCTTT
CATKPGTSNTEAFF
>.|TRBJ1-5|TRBV18|.
TGTGCCAGCTCCATGGGGCTTGGGGGGAATCAGCCCCAGCATTTT
CASSMGLGGNQPQHF
>.|TRBJ1-3|TRBV19|.
TGTGCCAGTAGTATAGTAGCTGGTACCGCTGGAAACACCATATATTTT
CASSIVAGTAGNTIYF
>.|TRBJ2-6|TRBV27|.
TGTGCCTGCCGACAGGGAGGCTCTGGGGCCAACGTCCTGACTTTC
CACRQGGSGANVLTF
>.|TRBJ2-7|TRBV4-1|.
TGCGCCAGCAGCGCGCCCCCCCGGGAGACTCCCGACGAGCAGTACTTC
CASSAPPRETPDEQYF
>.|TRBJ1-1|TRBV5-6|.
TGTGCCAGCAGCTCGGTTAACACTGAAGCTTTCTTT
CASSSVNTEAFF
>.|TRBJ1-1|TRBV19|.
TGTGCCAGTAGTCCTCAACGGGGGATATTAAACACTGAAGCTTTCTTT
CASSPQRGILNTEAFF
>.|TRBJ2-1|TRBV6-1|.
TGTGCCAGCACCGGAGGGTACTCCTACAATGAGCAGTTCTTC
CASTGGYSYNEQFF
>.|TRBJ2-4|TRBV2|.
TGTGCCAGCGGGGAGAGAACAGCCAAAAACATTCAGTACTTC
CASGERTAKNIQYF
>.|TRBJ1-5|TRBV28|TRBD1
TGTGCCAGCAGTCGGACAGGGGGTGGTCAGCCCCAGCATTTT
CASSRTGGGQPQHF
>many|TRBJ1-1|TRBV5-1|.
TGCGCCAGCAGCTTGCTTAGTCGGGGTGGGGTAATGAACACTGAAGCTTTCTTT
CASSLLSRGGVMNTEAFF
>.|TRBJ2-3|TRBV10-2|.
TGCGCCAGCAGCCCAGCGACTAGCACAGATACGCAGTATTTT
CASSPATSTDTQYF
>.|TRBJ2-7|TRBV4-1|.
TGCGCCAGCAGCCGTAGCCCGTCCGAGCAGTACTTC
CASSRSPSEQYF
>.|TRBJ2-1|TRBV5-4|TRBD2
TGTGCCAGCAGCCCCGGGACTAGCGGGAACAATGAGCAGTTCTTC
CASSPGTSGNNEQFF
>.|TRBJ2-1|TRBV19|.
TGTGCCAGTAGTACCTCAGCGTACAATGAGCAGTTCTTC
CASSTSAYNEQFF
>.|TRBJ1-1|TRBV5-1|.
TGCGCCAGCAGTCCGACACAGACCAACACTGAAGCTTTCTTT
CASSPTQTNTEAFF
>.|TRBJ2-3|TRBV6-5|TRBD2
TGTGCCAGCAGTCAAACTAGCGGGAGGGTGGCGACGCAGTATTTT
CASSQTSGRVATQYF
>.|TRBJ2-1|TRBV7-9|TRBD2
TGTGCCAGCAGTATAGCCGGGACTAGCGGGAGTAGTTCCTACAATGAGCAGTTCTTC
CASSIAGTSGSSSYNEQFF
>.|TRBJ1-5|TRBV6-1|.
TGTGCCAGCAGTGAACCATACAGGGCTCAGCCCCAGCATTTT
CASSEPYRAQPQHF
>.|TRBJ2-7|TRBV29-1|TRBD1
TGCAGCGCCGGGACAGCTTCCTACGAGCAGTACTTC
CSAGTASYEQYF
>.|TRBJ1-2|TRBV5-4|.
TGTGCCAGCAGCTTGGACGGGGAACGAGGCTACACCTTC
CASSLDGERGYTF
>few|TRBJ1-1|TRBV4-1|TRBD1
TGCGCCAGCAGCCAAGGTTTTATCAGGAGGGGGCGGGCTTTCTTT
CASSQGFIRRGRAFF
>.|TRBJ2-3|TRBV5-1|.
TGCGCCAGCAGCTTAGCTCATAATACAGATACGCAGTATTTT
CASSLAHNTDTQYF
>few|TRBJ2-2|TRBV13|.
TGTGCCAGCAGCTTCGGGGCCGGGGAGCTGTTTTTT
CASSFGAGELFF
>.|TRBJ2-7|TRBV4-1|TRBD1
TGCGCCAGCAGCCTTCCGGGGCAGGGGGCTCAGGAGCAGTACTTC
CASSLPGQGAQEQYF
>.|TRBJ1-2|TRBV5-1|.
TGCGCCAGCAGCTTGGCCTCAGGGGACGGGAATTATGGCTACACCTTC
CASSLASGDGNYGYTF